This is a list of T cell receptor beta chains from one sample in a study of blood T cell repertoires in COVID-19. Using immunoSEQ multiplex PCR, the repertoire was profiled, and TCRdb retains in-frame clones only, with some absent. The sample lists about 210,000 clones; about 76% were seen once. Sequencing used PBMCs or T cells enriched from blood (not recorded which). The source is a woman in her 50s with acute COVID-19. Each CDR3 is given with its conserved first and last residue. Fields, in order: clone size, J gene, V gene, D gene, CDR3 protein, CDR3 DNA. The D gene is left open where the match is weak. A row's size may be missing; if present it is once, few, many or a size class.

clone size: .; J gene: TRBJ2-3; V gene: TRBV4-1; D gene: TRBD2; CDR3 protein: CASSQELAGGHTDTQYF; CDR3 DNA: TGCGCCAGCAGCCAAGAATTAGCGGGGGGCCATACAGATACGCAGTATTTT
clone size: .; J gene: TRBJ2-3; V gene: TRBV4-3; D gene: .; CDR3 protein: CASSQDRRNRDTQYF; CDR3 DNA: TGCGCCAGCAGCCAAGATAGGCGGAACCGTGATACGCAGTATTTT
clone size: .; J gene: TRBJ1-6; V gene: TRBV9; D gene: .; CDR3 protein: CASSVASYNSPLHF; CDR3 DNA: TGTGCCAGCAGCGTGGCCTCCTATAATTCACCCCTCCACTTT
clone size: .; J gene: TRBJ2-7; V gene: TRBV7-9; D gene: .; CDR3 protein: CASSLKGYEQYF; CDR3 DNA: TGTGCCAGCAGCTTAAAGGGGTACGAGCAGTACTTC
clone size: .; J gene: TRBJ2-5; V gene: TRBV11-2; D gene: .; CDR3 protein: CASSVDRETQYF; CDR3 DNA: TGTGCCAGCAGCGTAGACAGAGAGACCCAGTACTTC
clone size: .; J gene: TRBJ1-2; V gene: TRBV5-1; D gene: TRBD1; CDR3 protein: CASSLGQGGYTF; CDR3 DNA: TGCGCCAGCAGCTTGGGACAGGGTGGCTACACCTTC
clone size: .; J gene: TRBJ1-6; V gene: TRBV19; D gene: .; CDR3 protein: CASSQQVYQALHF; CDR3 DNA: TGTGCCAGTAGCCAACAGGTTTATCAAGCCCTCCACTTT
clone size: .; J gene: TRBJ2-7; V gene: TRBV28; D gene: .; CDR3 protein: CASSPLISEQYF; CDR3 DNA: TGTGCCAGCAGCCCCTTAATCTCCGAGCAGTACTTC
clone size: few; J gene: TRBJ1-1; V gene: TRBV19; D gene: .; CDR3 protein: CASSPIVIREHTEAFF; CDR3 DNA: TGTGCCAGTAGTCCCATCGTAATCCGAGAACACACTGAAGCTTTCTTT
clone size: .; J gene: TRBJ1-4; V gene: TRBV4-1; D gene: .; CDR3 protein: CASSQTGQQNEKLFF; CDR3 DNA: TGCGCCAGCAGCCAAACCGGACAGCAGAATGAAAAACTGTTTTTT
clone size: few; J gene: TRBJ1-4; V gene: TRBV28; D gene: .; CDR3 protein: CASSLFGDGEKLFF; CDR3 DNA: TGTGCCAGCAGTTTATTCGGGGATGGTGAAAAACTGTTTTTT
clone size: .; J gene: TRBJ2-3; V gene: TRBV5-1; D gene: .; CDR3 protein: CASSLAQSPDTQYF; CDR3 DNA: TGCGCCAGCAGCTTGGCCCAGTCCCCAGATACGCAGTATTTT